The entry below describes one TCR beta chain. Its matching antigen is unknown. Per germline, CDR1 DFQATT and CDR2 SNEGSKA (reference sequence). V was cut by 2 bases and J by 4 bases, with 12 bases left in between. This CDR3 is built from 14 residues. This sample is drawn from a study of T cells after yellow fever vaccination. Study-wide findings and caveats: Few clonotypes appeared in both CD4 and CD8 compartments. The booster saw the reappearance of most primary-vaccination clones (roughly 96% CD4, 88% CD8).

TCRdb re-analysed the 5' RACE reads in MiXCR, keeping a single row per CDR3 protein. The sample consists of around 500,000 distinct CDR3 sequences, 21% of them appearing once. The chain joins TRBV20-1 to TRBJ2-1; D tentatively fits TRBD1 or TRBD2 (6 bases each). This material consisted of PBMCs, taken about 21 days after the first yellow fever vaccination. The source is a man younger than 35 who received the YFV17D yellow fever vaccine. The CDR3 nucleotides are TGCAGTGCTAGAAAGGGGGGTGCGTACAATGAGCAGTTCTTC. This encodes CSARKGGAYNEQFF.